Shown below are 5 T cell receptor beta chains from a single sample sequenced in a study of T cells in Graves' hyperthyroidism and ophthalmopathy. Template material for amplifying TCR beta CDR3 regions consisted of RNA transcripts. Using the HTBI primer set, a first-round RT-PCR was run on the TCR CDR3. MiXCR, applied by TCRdb to the multiplex PCR reads, yields one record per CDR3 protein. Of under 450,000 distinct CDR3 sequences in the sample, less than 15% were seen once. Sequenced material: blood. All receptors come from a man younger than 40 with Graves' hyperthyroidism that later progressed to Graves' ophthalmopathy.

This clonotype turned up a few times. The J gene is TRBJ1-5, the V gene TRBV19; TRBD1 might be the D (6 bases). V lost 5 bases to trimming and J lost 0 bases, with 20 bases between them. This CDR3 spans 18 amino acids. The germline gives CDR1 LNHDA, CDR2 SQIVND (reference sequence). As DNA, the CDR3 is TGTGCCAGTAGTGTTACAGGGAATTTATTAGATAGCAATCAGCCCCAGCATTTT. Protein sequence: CASSVTGNLLDSNQPQHF.

This clonotype was recorded many times. The chain uses TRBV5-1 and TRBJ2-5; the D is unclear. Trimming shortened V by 0 bases and J by 2 bases, and 11 bases separated the two germline ends. Germline CDR1 SGHRS, CDR2 YFSETQ. The CDR3 loop spans 15 amino acids. The CDR3 DNA follows: TGCGCCAGCAGCTTGGGAGGTGTCAGGCAAGAGACCCAGTACTTC. It encodes CASSLGGVRQETQYF. The full variable domain, with the rest looked up from reference TRBV5-1 and TRBJ2-5, is KAGVTQTPRYLIKTRGQQVTLSCSPISGHRSVSWYQQTPGQGLQFLFEYFSETQRNKGNFPGRFSGRQFSNSRSEMNVSTLELGDSALYLCASSLGGVRQETQYFGPGTRLLVL.

This clonotype came up many times. The chain joins TRBV18 to TRBJ2-3, with D possibly TRBD2 on 5 matching bases. Germline V gives CDR1 KGHSH, CDR2 LQKENI. The CDR3 runs to 15 residues. Trimming cost V 0 bases and J 5 bases, with 12 bases left between them. The CDR3 loop is CASSPPGARGDTQYF. CDR3 DNA sequence: TGTGCCAGCTCACCACCGGGCGCCCGGGGAGATACGCAGTATTTT.

The sample holds a few counts of this clonotype. The J gene is TRBJ1-6, the V gene TRBV4-1; D gene uncertain. The CDR3 spans 14 residues. Trimming left V 1 base short and J 2 bases short, with 3 bases between. In germline, CDR1 is MGHRA, CDR2 YSYEKL. CDR3 sequence reads: CASSQGAYNSPLHF. In DNA, the CDR3 is TGCGCCAGCAGCCAAGGGGCCTATAATTCACCCCTCCACTTT.

The chain employs TRBV25-1 and TRBJ2-3; D not certain. Trimming removed 2 bases from V and 0 bases from J, with 12 bases in between. This CDR3 contains 16 residues. The germline V gene has CDR1 MGHDK and CDR2 SYGVNS. CDR3 nucleotide sequence: TGTGCCAGCAGTGAAATTAGACCTACTAGCACAGATACGCAGTATTTT. As protein: CASSEIRPTSTDTQYF.